The rows below give T cell receptor beta chains drawn from one sample of a study of identical twins. TCRdb analysed the 5' RACE reads with MiXCR anew, one entry per CDR3 protein. The table lists 500,000 to 650,000 distinct CDR3 sequences, just over 7% of them singletons. This sample was shared with a second study, whose subject was yellow fever vaccine responses in identical twins.

Sample: PBMCs. These receptors all stem from a woman younger than 35 in good health. CDR3s include the opening cysteine and the closing phenylalanine or tryptophan. A D gene is named only where the DNA matches it firmly. Rows give clone size only sometimes, using once, few, many, or a class for an expanded clone.

d_call j_call v_call clone_size cdr3_aa cdr3_nt
. TRBJ1-1 TRBV6-5 many CASSYSTATSTEAFF TGTGCCAGCAGTTACTCGACCGCGACGAGCACTGAAGCTTTCTTT
. TRBJ2-7 TRBV4-2 few CASSQDLQGQPDYEQYF TGTGCCAGCAGCCAAGATCTCCAGGGGCAACCTGACTACGAGCAGTACTTC
TRBD1 TRBJ1-2 TRBV12-3/TRBV12-4 few CASIQGVGGFPYGYTF TGTGCCAGCATACAGGGGGTGGGGGGATTCCCCTATGGCTACACCTTC
TRBD2 TRBJ2-3 TRBV7-2 . CASSSFSGAYITDTQYF TGTGCCAGCAGCTCCTTTAGCGGGGCGTACATCACAGATACGCAGTATTTT
. TRBJ1-1 TRBV2 few CASSDPQTEAFF TGTGCCAGCAGTGATCCGCAAACTGAAGCTTTCTTT
TRBD2 TRBJ2-5 TRBV20-1 . CSARDQLAGAFQETQYF TGCAGTGCTAGAGATCAGCTGGCGGGAGCATTTCAAGAGACCCAGTACTTC
TRBD1 TRBJ1-5 TRBV15 many CATQKGQGNQPQHF TGTGCCACCCAGAAGGGACAGGGGAATCAGCCCCAGCATTTT
. TRBJ1-6 TRBV5-1 . CASSEEGISPLHF TGCGCCAGCAGTGAAGAGGGGATTTCACCCCTCCACTTT
. TRBJ2-1 TRBV24-1 few CATSGGVIQFF TGTGCCACCAGTGGGGGGGTTATACAGTTCTTC
. TRBJ1-5 TRBV12-3/TRBV12-4 many CASSLFGQISQGPQHF TGTGCCAGCAGTTTATTCGGGCAGATCTCCCAAGGGCCCCAGCATTTT
TRBD1 TRBJ1-1 TRBV18 . CASSPQGGANTEAFF TGTGCCAGCTCACCGCAGGGGGGCGCAAACACTGAAGCTTTCTTT
. TRBJ1-1 TRBV29-1 many CSVDLVQYRKGTEAFF TGCAGCGTTGATTTAGTGCAGTACCGCAAGGGCACTGAAGCTTTCTTT